A single sample is the source of the 6 T cell receptor beta chains below, sequenced in a study of cytomegalovirus exposure and HLA in healthy donors. Amplification used 60 Vbeta primers and 13 Jbeta primers. The protocol was immunoSEQ multiplex PCR, while the TCRdb copy is restricted to in-frame clones and leaves out a portion. The table includes about 160,000 clones, about two thirds detected once. Material for sequencing was PBMCs. The receptors were sampled from a woman aged 25-40 years in good health and CMV-seronegative.

This clone was seen more than once but under ten times. This sequence joins TRBV7-9 and TRBJ1-1; 7 nucleotides match TRBD1. This CDR3 spans 13 amino acids. From germline, CDR1 is SEHNR and CDR2 FQNEAQ (reference sequence). Trimming removed 6 bases from V and 5 bases from J; junction bases left unmatched: 6. The CDR3 sequence: CASSTGVETEAFF. The CDR3 bases are TGTGCCAGCAGTACAGGGGTCGAAACTGAAGCTTTCTTT. The complete variable domain, with remaining parts taken from reference TRBV7-9 and TRBJ1-1, reads DTGVSQNPRHKITKRGQNVTFRCDPISEHNRLYWYRQTLGQGPEFLTYFQNEAQLEKSRLLSDRFSAERPKGSFSTLEIQRTEQGDSAMYLCASSTGVETEAFFGQGTRLTVV.

The sample holds a few counts of this clone. The chain uses TRBV11-3 and TRBJ2-3; 8 nucleotides agree with TRBD2. Per germline, CDR1 SGHNT and CDR2 YENEEA. V shed 1 base, J shed 0 bases, and the junction held 6 bases outside the gene matches. The CDR3 sequence is 17 residues long. CDR3: CASSLGEREISTDTQYF. CDR3 DNA: TGTGCCAGCAGCTTAGGAGAGCGGGAGATAAGCACAGATACGCAGTATTTT.

This clone appeared a single time. This rearrangement joins TRBV11-2 to TRBJ2-3; a possible D gene is TRBD2 (5 bases). Germline V gene lookup returns CDR1 SGHAT and CDR2 FQNNGV. The V gene lost 4 bases and the J gene lost 7 bases, with 9 bases spanning the gap. This CDR3 is 12 amino acids long. The CDR3 nucleotides are TGTGCCAGCAGCTACGGGGAATATACGCAGTATTTT. Translation: CASSYGEYTQYF.

The chain is built from TRBV6-1 and TRBJ2-5; TRBD2 matches 7 bases. Germline V lookup: CDR1 MNHNS, CDR2 SASEGT. V lost 7 bases and J lost 5; bases outside the gene matches: 4. The CDR3 covers 12 residues. The CDR3 reads CASTGLVETQYF. The CDR3 DNA reads as TGTGCCAGCACAGGACTAGTCGAGACCCAGTACTTC.

The genes are TRBV7-3 and TRBJ2-1, with 7 bases aligning to TRBD2. The germline V gene has CDR1 SGHTA and CDR2 FQGTGA. After removal of 5 bases from V and 7 bases from J, the junction contained 8 bases not matched to a gene. This CDR3 contains 14 residues. DNA of the CDR3: TGTGCCAGCAGCATCCGTAGCGGGTCGAATGAGCAGTTCTTC. This translates into CASSIRSGSNEQFF.

The chain combines TRBV7-9 with TRBJ1-1; D gene unclear. V was pared by 5 bases and J by 0 bases, with 7 bases between. The CDR3 contains 13 residues. CDR1 is SEHNR and CDR2 is FQNEAQ in the germline V gene (reference sequence). The CDR3 loop reads CASSSHVNTEAFF. The CDR3 nucleotides are TGTGCCAGCAGCAGCCACGTGAACACTGAAGCTTTCTTT.